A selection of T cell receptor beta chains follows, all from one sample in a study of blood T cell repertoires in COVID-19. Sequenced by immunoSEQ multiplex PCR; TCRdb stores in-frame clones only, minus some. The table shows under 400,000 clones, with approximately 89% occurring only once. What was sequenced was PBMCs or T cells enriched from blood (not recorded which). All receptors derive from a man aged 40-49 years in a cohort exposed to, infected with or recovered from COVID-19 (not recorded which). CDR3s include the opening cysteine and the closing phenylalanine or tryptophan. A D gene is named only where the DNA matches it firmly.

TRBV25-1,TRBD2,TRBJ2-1,CASSARLAGGSYNEQFF
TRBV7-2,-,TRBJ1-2,CASSQRTDEGYTF
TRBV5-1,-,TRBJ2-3,CASTAGSTDTQYF
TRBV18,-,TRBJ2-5,CASARDRALRETQYF
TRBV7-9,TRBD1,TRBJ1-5,CASSSGQGNQPQHF
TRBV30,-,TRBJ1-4,CAWSAFSHPNEKLFF
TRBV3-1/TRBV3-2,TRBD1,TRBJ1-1,CASSPGQGRNRNTEAFF
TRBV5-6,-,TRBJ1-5,CASSLDGRSNQPQHF
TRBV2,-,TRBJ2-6,CASSGQVPSGANVLTF
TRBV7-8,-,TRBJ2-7,CASSLVRALSYEQYF
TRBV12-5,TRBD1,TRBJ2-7,CASGLVLGQGLYEQYF
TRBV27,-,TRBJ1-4,CASSSRRHFNEKLFF
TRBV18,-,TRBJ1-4,CASSKYGDGEKLFF
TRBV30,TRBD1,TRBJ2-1,CAWSDDRGRVNEQFF
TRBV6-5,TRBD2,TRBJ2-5,CASSYSGRAGETQYF
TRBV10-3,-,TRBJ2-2,CAISDIRRDTGELFF
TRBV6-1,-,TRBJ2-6,CASSEGGSGANVLTF
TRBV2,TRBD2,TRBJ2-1,CASSPSGVYNEQFF
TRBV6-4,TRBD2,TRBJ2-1,CASSDHIVASGSGEQFF
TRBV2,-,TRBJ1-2,CASAFRGADYGYTF
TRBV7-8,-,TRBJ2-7,CASSLGGRIYEQYF
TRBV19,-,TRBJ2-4,CASSISGASGVNLAKNIQYF
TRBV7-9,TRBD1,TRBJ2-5,CASSLGDRGERETQYF
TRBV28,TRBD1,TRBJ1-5,CASSLTGAQPQHF
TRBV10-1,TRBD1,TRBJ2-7,CASSEGTDYEQYF
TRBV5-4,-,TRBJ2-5,CASSLVTEPQETQYF
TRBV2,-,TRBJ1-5,CASSRGISNQPQHF
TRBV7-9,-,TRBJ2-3,CASSVWTGLRTDTQYF
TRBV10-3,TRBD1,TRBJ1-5,CAISEGTVNSNQPQHF
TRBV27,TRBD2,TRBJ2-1,CASSPRLAGANNEQFF
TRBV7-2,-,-,CASSLEWGRGDSSYEQYF
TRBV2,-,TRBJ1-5,CASSLDSIWQPQHF
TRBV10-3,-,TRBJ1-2,CAISPGGPYGYTF
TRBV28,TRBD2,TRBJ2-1,CASLNQGSGLDEQFF
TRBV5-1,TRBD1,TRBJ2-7,CASSQDRASYEQYF
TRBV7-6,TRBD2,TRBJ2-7,CASSLAGTSGPYEQYF
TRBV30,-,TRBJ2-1,CAWRRGSSYNEQFF
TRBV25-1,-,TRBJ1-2,CASSEGVGIYGYTF
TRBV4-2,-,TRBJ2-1,CASSLNYGNEQFF
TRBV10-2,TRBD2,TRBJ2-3,CASSVAGNTDTQYF
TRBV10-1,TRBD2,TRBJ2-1,CASSEGAGVSYNEQFF
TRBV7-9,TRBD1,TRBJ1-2,CASSAGQGGYGYTF
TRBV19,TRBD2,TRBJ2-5,CASSGRGGPQETQYF
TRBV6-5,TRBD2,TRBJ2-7,CASRPRLAGGYEQYF
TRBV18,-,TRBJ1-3,CASSLNLRDLSGNTIYF
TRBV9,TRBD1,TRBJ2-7,CASSKQGDPFYEQYF
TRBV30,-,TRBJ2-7,CAWGGLGNEQYF
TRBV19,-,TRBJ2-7,CASSISTELLSYEQYF
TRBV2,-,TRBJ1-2,CASQSGAQWLFF
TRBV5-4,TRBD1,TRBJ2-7,CASSWTGQGKNEQYF
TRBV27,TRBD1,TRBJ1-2,CASSLRGQGANGYTF
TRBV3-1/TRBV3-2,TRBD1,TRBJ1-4,CASSPRTGTGDEKLFF
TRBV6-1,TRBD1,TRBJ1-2,CASSEAPGGVYGYTF